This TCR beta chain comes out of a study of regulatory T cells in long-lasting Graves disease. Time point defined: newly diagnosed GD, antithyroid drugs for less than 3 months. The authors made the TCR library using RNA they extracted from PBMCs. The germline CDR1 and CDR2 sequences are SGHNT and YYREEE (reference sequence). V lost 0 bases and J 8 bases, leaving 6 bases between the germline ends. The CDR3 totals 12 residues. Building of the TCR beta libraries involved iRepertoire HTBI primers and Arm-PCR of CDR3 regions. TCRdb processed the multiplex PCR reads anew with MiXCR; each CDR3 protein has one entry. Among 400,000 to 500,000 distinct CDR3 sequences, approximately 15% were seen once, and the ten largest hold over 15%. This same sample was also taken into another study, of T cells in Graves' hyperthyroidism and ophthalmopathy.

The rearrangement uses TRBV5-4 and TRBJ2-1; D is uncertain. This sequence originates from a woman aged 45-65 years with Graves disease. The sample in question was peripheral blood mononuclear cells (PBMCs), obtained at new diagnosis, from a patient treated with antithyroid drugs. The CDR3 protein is CASSLDHYEQFF. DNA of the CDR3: TGTGCCAGCAGCTTGGATCACTATGAGCAGTTCTTC.